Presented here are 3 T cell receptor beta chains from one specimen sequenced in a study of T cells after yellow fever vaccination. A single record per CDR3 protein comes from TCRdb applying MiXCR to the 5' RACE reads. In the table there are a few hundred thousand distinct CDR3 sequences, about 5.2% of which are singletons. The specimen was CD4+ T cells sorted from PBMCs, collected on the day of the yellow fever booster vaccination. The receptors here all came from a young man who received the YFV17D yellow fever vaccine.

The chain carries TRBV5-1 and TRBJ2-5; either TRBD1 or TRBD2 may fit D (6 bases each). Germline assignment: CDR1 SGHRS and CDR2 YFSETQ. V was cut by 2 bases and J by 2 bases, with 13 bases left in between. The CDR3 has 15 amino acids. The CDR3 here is CASSFLGGFQETQYF. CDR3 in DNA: TGCGCCAGCAGCTTCCTGGGGGGCTTTCAAGAGACCCAGTACTTC.

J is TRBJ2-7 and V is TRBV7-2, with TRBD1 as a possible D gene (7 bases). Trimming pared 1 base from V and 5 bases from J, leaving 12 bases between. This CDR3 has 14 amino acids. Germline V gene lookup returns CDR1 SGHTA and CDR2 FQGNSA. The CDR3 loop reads CASSLDPRGDEQYF. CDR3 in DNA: TGTGCCAGCAGCTTAGACCCCAGGGGGGACGAGCAGTACTTC.

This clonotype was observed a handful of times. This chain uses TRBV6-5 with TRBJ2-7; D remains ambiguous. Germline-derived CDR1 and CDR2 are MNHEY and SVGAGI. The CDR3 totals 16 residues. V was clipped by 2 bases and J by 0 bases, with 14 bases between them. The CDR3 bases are TGTGCCAGCAGTTACCGGATCCGGCAAAGCTCCTACGAGCAGTACTTC. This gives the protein CASSYRIRQSSYEQYF.